The present entry profiles one TCR beta chain with its context. This record comes from a study of cytomegalovirus exposure and HLA in healthy donors. The PCR employed 60 Vbeta primers together with 13 Jbeta primers. Libraries were prepared by immunoSEQ multiplex PCR; TCRdb keeps only in-frame clonotypes and omits some of them. Here the sample spans around 110,000 clones, 50% to 65% being singletons. This CDR3 is 14 amino acids long. V lost 2 bases to trimming and J lost 5 bases, with 12 bases between them. Per the germline V gene, CDR1 is SGHTA and CDR2 is FQGNSA. The J gene is TRBJ1-1, the V gene TRBV7-2, with D possibly being TRBD1 (5 bases). Sequences were obtained from PBMCs. This TCR was sampled from a woman in her thirties or forties in good health and CMV-seropositive. The DNA of the CDR3 is TGTGCCAGCAGCTTACCCAGGGTAAGGACTGAAGCTTTCTTT. Translating it yields CASSLPRVRTEAFF.